This T cell receptor beta chain was sequenced in a study of blood T cell repertoires in COVID-19. Study overall: Acute and convalescent COVID-19 samples came from the United States, Italy and Spain.

Some clones are missing from TCRdb's copy, which holds only in-frame ones; the method was immunoSEQ multiplex PCR. The profile covers fewer than 500,000 clones, with 87% appearing a single time and about 2.1% taken by the ten largest. This CDR3 spans 20 amino acids. Germline CDR1 reads MDHEN; CDR2 reads SYDVKM. V lost 4 bases and J 1 base, leaving 26 bases between the germline ends. V usage is TRBV28 and J usage is TRBJ1-5; D is possibly TRBD1 (6 bases). The receptor was isolated from a woman younger than 35 with acute COVID-19. Sequencing used PBMCs or T cells enriched from blood (not recorded which). The CDR3 sequence is CASSSTRVWGRRESNQPQHF. The DNA for the CDR3 is TGTGCCAGCAGTTCCACCAGGGTATGGGGGCGCAGGGAAAGCAATCAGCCCCAGCATTTT.